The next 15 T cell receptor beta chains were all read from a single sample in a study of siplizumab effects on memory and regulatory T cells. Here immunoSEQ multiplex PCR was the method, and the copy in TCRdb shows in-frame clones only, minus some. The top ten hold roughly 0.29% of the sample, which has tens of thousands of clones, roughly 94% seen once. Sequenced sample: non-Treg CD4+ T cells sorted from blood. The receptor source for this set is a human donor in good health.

The CDR3 region is CASSPRGGDTGELFF. The DNA for the CDR3 is TGTGCCAGCTCACCACGCGGGGGGGACACCGGGGAGCTGTTTTTT. The rearrangement joins TRBV18 to TRBJ2-2; TRBD2 matches 9 bases. Per germline, CDR1 KGHSH and CDR2 LQKENI. Germline trimming cut 1 base from V and 3 bases from J; bases unmatched to any gene: 0. The CDR3 extends over 15 amino acids.

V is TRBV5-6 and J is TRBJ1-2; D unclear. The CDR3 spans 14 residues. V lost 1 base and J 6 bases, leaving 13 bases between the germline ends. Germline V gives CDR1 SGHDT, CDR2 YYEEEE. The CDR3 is CASSLLGQVDGYTF. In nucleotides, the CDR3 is TGTGCCAGCAGCTTGTTAGGCCAGGTTGATGGCTACACCTTC.

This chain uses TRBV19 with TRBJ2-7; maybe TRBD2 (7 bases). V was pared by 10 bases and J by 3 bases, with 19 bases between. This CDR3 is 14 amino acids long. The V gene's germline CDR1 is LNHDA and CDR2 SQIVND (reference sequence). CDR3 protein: CAKQGAGEGYEQYF. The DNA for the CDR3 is TGTGCCAAACAAGGGGCAGGGGAGGGCTACGAGCAGTACTTC.

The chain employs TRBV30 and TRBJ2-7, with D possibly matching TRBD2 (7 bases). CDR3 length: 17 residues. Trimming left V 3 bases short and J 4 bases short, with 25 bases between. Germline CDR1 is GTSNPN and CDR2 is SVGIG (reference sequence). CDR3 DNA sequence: TGTGCCTGGAGCGGGACAACCAGGGCGGGAGTCTTATACGAGCAGTACTTC. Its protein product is CAWSGTTRAGVLYEQYF.

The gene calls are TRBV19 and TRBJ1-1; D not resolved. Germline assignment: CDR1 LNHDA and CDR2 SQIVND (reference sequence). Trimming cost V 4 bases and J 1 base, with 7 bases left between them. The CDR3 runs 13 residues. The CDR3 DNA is TGTGCCAGTAGTAGGGGTGAGAACACTGAAGCTTTCTTT. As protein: CASSRGENTEAFF.

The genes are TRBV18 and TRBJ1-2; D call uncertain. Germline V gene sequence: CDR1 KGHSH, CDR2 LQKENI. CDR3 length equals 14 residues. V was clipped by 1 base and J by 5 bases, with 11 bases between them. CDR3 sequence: CASSPRADQYGYTF. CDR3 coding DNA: TGTGCCAGCTCACCACGGGCAGATCAATATGGCTACACCTTC.

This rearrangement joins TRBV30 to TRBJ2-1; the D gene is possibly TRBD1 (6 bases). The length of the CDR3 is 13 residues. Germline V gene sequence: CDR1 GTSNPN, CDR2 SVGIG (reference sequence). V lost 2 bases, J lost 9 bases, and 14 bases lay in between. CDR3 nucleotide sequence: TGTGCCTGGAGTCAGAGGGGGAAGGGTGAGCAGTTCTTC. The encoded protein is CAWSQRGKGEQFF.

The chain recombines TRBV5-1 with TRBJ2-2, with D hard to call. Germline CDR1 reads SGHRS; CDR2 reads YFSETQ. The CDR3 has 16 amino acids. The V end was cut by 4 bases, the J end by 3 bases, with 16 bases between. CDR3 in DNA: TGCGCCAGCAGCCCCGGCCACGGTCGGGACACCGGGGAGCTGTTTTTT. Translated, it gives CASSPGHGRDTGELFF. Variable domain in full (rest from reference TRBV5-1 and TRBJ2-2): KAGVTQTPRYLIKTRGQQVTLSCSPISGHRSVSWYQQTPGQGLQFLFEYFSETQRNKGNFPGRFSGRQFSNSRSEMNVSTLELGDSALYLCASSPGHGRDTGELFFGEGSRLTVL.

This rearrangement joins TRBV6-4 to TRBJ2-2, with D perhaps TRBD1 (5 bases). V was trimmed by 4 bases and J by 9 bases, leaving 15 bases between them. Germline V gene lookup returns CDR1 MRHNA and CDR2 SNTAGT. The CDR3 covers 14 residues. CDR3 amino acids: CASSVPGGARELFF. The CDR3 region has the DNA TGTGCCAGCAGTGTTCCAGGTGGGGCTAGGGAGCTGTTTTTT.

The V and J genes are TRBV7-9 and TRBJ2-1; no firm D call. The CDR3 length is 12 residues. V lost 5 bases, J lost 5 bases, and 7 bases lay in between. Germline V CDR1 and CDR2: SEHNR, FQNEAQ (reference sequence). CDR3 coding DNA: TGTGCCAGCAGCCCCGACAACAATGAGCAGTTCTTC. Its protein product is CASSPDNNEQFF.

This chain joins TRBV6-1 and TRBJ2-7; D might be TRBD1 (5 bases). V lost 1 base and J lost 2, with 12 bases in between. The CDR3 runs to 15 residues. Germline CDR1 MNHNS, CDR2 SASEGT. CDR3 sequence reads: CASSEVSRGPYEQYF. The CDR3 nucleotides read TGTGCCAGCAGTGAAGTTTCAAGGGGCCCCTACGAGCAGTACTTC.

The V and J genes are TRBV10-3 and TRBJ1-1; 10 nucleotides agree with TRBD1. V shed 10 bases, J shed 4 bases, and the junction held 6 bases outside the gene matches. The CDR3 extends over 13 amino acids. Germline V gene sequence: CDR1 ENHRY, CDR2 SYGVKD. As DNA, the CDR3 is TGTGCCACCTGGGGACAGGGGTTCACTGAAGCTTTCTTT. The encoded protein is CATWGQGFTEAFF.

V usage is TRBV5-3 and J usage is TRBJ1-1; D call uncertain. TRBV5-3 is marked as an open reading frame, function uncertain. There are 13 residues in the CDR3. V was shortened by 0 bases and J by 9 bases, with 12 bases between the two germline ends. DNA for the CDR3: TGTGCCAGAAGCTTGGGATGTCGTCGCCAAGCTTTCTTT. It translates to CARSLGCRRQAFF.

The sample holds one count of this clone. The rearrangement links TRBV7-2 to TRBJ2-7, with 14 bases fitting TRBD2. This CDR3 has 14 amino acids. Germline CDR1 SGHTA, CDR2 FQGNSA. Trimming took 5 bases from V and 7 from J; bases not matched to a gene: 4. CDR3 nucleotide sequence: TGTGCCAGCAGCCTTGGGACTAGCGGGAGTGAGCAGTACTTC. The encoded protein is CASSLGTSGSEQYF.

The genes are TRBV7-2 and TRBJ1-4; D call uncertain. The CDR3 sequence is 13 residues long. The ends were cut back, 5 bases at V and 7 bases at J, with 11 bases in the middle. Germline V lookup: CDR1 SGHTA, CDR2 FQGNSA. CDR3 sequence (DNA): TGTGCCAGCAGCCCAATGTATGGTGAAAAACTGTTTTTT. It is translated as CASSPMYGEKLFF.